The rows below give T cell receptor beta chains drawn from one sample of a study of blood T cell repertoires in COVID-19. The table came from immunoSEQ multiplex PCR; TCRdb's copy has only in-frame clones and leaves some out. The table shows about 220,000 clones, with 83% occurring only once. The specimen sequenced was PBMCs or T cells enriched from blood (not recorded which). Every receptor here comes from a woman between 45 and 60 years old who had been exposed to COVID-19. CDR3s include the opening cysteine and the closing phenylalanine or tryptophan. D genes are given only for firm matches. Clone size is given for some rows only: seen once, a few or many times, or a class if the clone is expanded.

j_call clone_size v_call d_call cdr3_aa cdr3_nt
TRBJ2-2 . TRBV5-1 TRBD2 CASSLGLADTGELFF TGCGCCAGCAGCTTGGGACTAGCGGACACCGGGGAGCTGTTTTTT
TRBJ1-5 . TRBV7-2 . CASSLGSSVQPQHF TGTGCCAGCAGCTTAGGGAGCTCGGTTCAGCCCCAGCATTTT
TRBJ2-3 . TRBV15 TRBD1 CATSKGGTADTQYF TGTGCCACCAGCAAAGGGGGCACTGCAGATACGCAGTATTTT
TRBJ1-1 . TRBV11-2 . CASNLNTEAFF TGTGCCAGCAACTTGAACACTGAAGCTTTCTTT
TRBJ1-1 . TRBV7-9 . CASSWQNTEAFF TGTGCCAGCAGCTGGCAGAACACTGAAGCTTTCTTT
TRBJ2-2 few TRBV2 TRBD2 CASSGLAGGNTGELFF TGTGCCAGCAGTGGGTTAGCGGGGGGGAACACCGGGGAGCTGTTTTTT
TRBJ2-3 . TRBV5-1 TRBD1 CASSLEGASTDTQYF TGCGCCAGCAGCTTGGAGGGGGCGAGCACAGATACGCAGTATTTT
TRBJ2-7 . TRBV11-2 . CASSLEGQNYEQYF TGTGCCAGCAGCTTAGAAGGACAGAACTACGAGCAGTACTTC
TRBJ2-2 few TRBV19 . CATLNRDTGELFF TGTGCCACCCTCAACAGGGACACCGGGGAGCTGTTTTTT
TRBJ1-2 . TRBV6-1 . CASSEGQILRLSYGYTF TGTGCCAGCAGTGAAGGCCAGATACTCCGACTGTCCTATGGCTACACCTTC
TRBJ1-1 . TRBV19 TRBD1 CASSRGTGENTEAFF TGTGCCAGTAGTAGGGGGACAGGGGAGAACACTGAAGCTTTCTTT
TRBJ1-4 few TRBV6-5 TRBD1 CASSPGQGREEKLFF TGTGCCAGCAGTCCGGGACAGGGGAGGGAGGAAAAACTGTTTTTT
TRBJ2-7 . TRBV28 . CASSLVGGLGSTSGEQYF TGTGCCAGCAGTTTAGTTGGGGGACTGGGGTCCACGTCGGGTGAGCAGTACTTC
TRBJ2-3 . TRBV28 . CASQEGDVGDTQYF TGTGCCTCCCAAGAGGGCGATGTCGGAGATACGCAGTATTTT
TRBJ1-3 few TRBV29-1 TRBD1 CSVVYEDRSSGNTIYF TGCAGCGTTGTGTACGAGGACAGGAGCTCTGGAAACACCATATATTTT
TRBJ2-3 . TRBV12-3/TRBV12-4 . CASSRADTQYF TGTGCCAGTTCGCGAGCAGATACGCAGTATTTT
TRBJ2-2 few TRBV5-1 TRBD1 CASSHKSMGQPRAGELFF TGCGCCAGCAGTCATAAAAGTATGGGACAGCCTCGGGCCGGGGAGCTGTTTTTT
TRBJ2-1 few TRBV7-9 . CASSYGLDNEQFF TGTGCCAGCAGCTACGGACTTGATAATGAGCAGTTCTTC
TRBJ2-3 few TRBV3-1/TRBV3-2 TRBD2 CASSQVAGGTVTQYF TGTGCCAGCAGCCAGGTGGCGGGGGGCACCGTTACGCAGTATTTT
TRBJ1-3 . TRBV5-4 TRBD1 CASSVRDRTGNTIYF TGTGCCAGCAGCGTTCGGGACAGGACTGGAAACACCATATATTTT